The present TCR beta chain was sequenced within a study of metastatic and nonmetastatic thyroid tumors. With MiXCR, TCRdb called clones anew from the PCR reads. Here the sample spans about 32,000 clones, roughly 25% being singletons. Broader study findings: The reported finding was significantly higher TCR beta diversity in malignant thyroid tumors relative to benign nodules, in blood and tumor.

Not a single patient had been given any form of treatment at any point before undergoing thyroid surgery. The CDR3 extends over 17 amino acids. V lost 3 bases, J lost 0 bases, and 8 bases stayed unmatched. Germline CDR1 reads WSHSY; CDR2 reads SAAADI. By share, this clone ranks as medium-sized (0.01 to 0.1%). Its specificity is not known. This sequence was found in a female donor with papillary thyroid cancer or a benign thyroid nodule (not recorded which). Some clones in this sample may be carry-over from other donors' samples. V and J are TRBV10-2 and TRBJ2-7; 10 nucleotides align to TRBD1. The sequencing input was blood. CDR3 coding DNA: TGCGCCAGCAGTGATATGGGGGACAGGGGCCACTCCTACGAGCAGTACTTC. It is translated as CASSDMGDRGHSYEQYF.